The next 7 T cell receptor beta chains were all read from a single sample in a study of T-cell reconstitution after alpha-beta-depleted transplantation in children. For TCRbeta, the library was prepared with unique molecular identifiers. One entry per CDR3 protein, called by TCRdb with MiXCR from the PCR reads. The data show roughly 200,000 distinct CDR3 sequences, approximately 10% seen once. The material was PBMCs, obtained before TCRalphabeta/CD19-depleted stem cell transplant. The receptors here all came from a child in the first two years of life with acute myeloid leukemia, due to receive a stem cell transplant.

The gene calls are TRBV7-2 and TRBJ2-3; D could derive from TRBD1 or TRBD2 (5 bases each). V lost 1 base, J lost 6 bases, and 14 bases lay in between. This CDR3 is 15 amino acids long. From germline, CDR1 is SGHTA and CDR2 FQGNSA. CDR3 in amino acids: CASSLVGPLGDTQYF. The CDR3 DNA is TGTGCCAGCAGCTTAGTGGGACCCTTAGGTGATACGCAGTATTTT.

Notes on this clonotype: This may stem from a read error, because a much larger clone lies one nucleotide away. The V gene is TRBV5-1, the J gene TRBJ2-5; TRBD2 matches 7 bases. The CDR3 sequence is 13 residues long. Looked up from germline, CDR1 is SGHRS and CDR2 is YFSETQ. This CDR3 is CVSSELAQETQYF. The CDR3 DNA reads as TGCGTCAGCAGCGAACTAGCGCAAGAGACCCAGTACTTC.

This clonotype came up many times. The chain employs TRBV7-2 and TRBJ1-3; no firm D call. The CDR3 loop spans 13 amino acids. Between the trimmed V and J ends, which lost 4 bases and 4 bases, there was a span of 8 bases. CDR1 is SGHTA and CDR2 is FQGNSA in the germline V gene. CDR3 nucleotides: TGTGCCAGCAGCTACTCTAGGGGAAACACCATATATTTT. Translation: CASSYSRGNTIYF.

This clonotype was recorded at least ten times. The J gene is TRBJ2-1, the V gene TRBV12-3 or TRBV12-4; D may be TRBD2 (5 bases). With 4 bases removed from V and 3 bases from J, the gap between germline ends came to 22 bases. CDR3 size: 18 residues. CDR3 DNA: TGTGCCAGCAGTTCCCTTCTACGCTGGGGAGTAGGCTACAATGAGCAGTTCTTC. This translates into CASSSLLRWGVGYNEQFF.

Ten or more counts support this clonotype. This chain links TRBV18 with TRBJ2-1; D possibly corresponds to TRBD2 (6 bases). Trimming stripped 6 bases from V and 5 bases from J, with 11 bases between. Germline V gives CDR1 KGHSH, CDR2 LQKENI. CDR3 length equals 13 residues. This CDR3 is CASSEGENNEQFF. The CDR3 DNA follows: TGTGCCAGCTCGGAGGGAGAAAACAATGAGCAGTTCTTC.

The table lists this clonotype with many counts. The chain combines TRBV5-1 with TRBJ1-1, with D possibly matching TRBD1 (6 bases). CDR1 is SGHRS, CDR2 YFSETQ, per germline. The ends were cut back, 0 bases at V and 4 bases at J, with 10 bases in the middle. CDR3 length equals 14 residues. CDR3 in amino acids: CASSLGQVFTEAFF. CDR3 coding DNA: TGCGCCAGCAGCTTGGGACAGGTCTTCACTGAAGCTTTCTTT.

There are many counts of this clonotype. CDR3 in DNA: TGTGCCAGCAGGCCCAGACCAGGGGGCGCAGATACGCAGTATTTT. This encodes CASRPRPGGADTQYF. The chain uses TRBV7-9 and TRBJ2-3; 8 bases align to TRBD1. Germline-derived CDR1 and CDR2 are SEHNR and FQNEAQ (reference sequence). V was pared by 6 bases and J by 4 bases, with 9 bases of the junction left unmatched. This CDR3 spans 15 amino acids.